A selection of T cell receptor beta chains follows, all from one sample in a study of blood T cell repertoires in COVID-19. Libraries were prepared by immunoSEQ multiplex PCR; TCRdb keeps only in-frame clonotypes and omits some of them. The sample shows under 60,000 clones, nearly 80% of them seen only once. What was sequenced was peripheral blood. The receptor set was obtained from a human donor in a cohort sampled during active COVID-19. The CDR3 runs from the conserved cysteine through the conserved F or W. The D gene is left open where the match is weak. Only some rows state a clone size, as once, few, many or a class for expanded clones.

TRBJ1-1,few,TRBV18,.,TGTGCCAGCTCCGATCTTTGGGGGGGCACTGAAGCTTTCTTT,CASSDLWGGTEAFF
TRBJ2-5,.,TRBV9,TRBD1,TGTGCCAGCAGCGTAGGGACAGGGGCAGAGACCCAGTACTTC,CASSVGTGAETQYF
TRBJ1-2,.,TRBV5-1,TRBD1,TGCGCCAGCAGCCAAACAGGGGGCAACTATGGCTACACCTTC,CASSQTGGNYGYTF
TRBJ1-1,.,TRBV29-1,.,TGCAGCGTCGACGGTCAGGGCGTTGGAGCTTTCTTT,CSVDGQGVGAFF
TRBJ2-3,once,TRBV5-5,.,TGTGCCAGCAGCTCCGTGGGAGCGGGCACAGATACGCAGTATTTT,CASSSVGAGTDTQYF
TRBJ2-3,.,TRBV11-3,TRBD1,TGTGCCAGCAGCCCGAAACGGACAGGGGGCCGAGGGGATACGCAGTATTTT,CASSPKRTGGRGDTQYF
TRBJ2-3,.,TRBV29-1,TRBD2,TGCAGCGCTGGGGCGCCGGGGGGGCAGGTAGATACGCAGTATTTT,CSAGAPGGQVDTQYF
TRBJ1-6,.,TRBV18,.,TGTGCCAGCTCACCCTTGGGCGGGGGAGCTTCACCCCTCCACTTT,CASSPLGGGASPLHF
TRBJ1-2,.,TRBV18,.,TGTGCCAGCTCACCCTCGAGGGATTACTATGGCTACACCTTC,CASSPSRDYYGYTF
TRBJ2-5,.,TRBV2,.,TGTGCCAGCAGTGTTACAGGGAGGGGGACCCAGTACTTC,CASSVTGRGTQYF
TRBJ2-7,.,TRBV7-2,.,TGTGCCAGCGCGGGGTTAGGGTCCTACGAGCAGTACTTC,CASAGLGSYEQYF
TRBJ2-3,.,TRBV11-3,TRBD1,TGTGCCAGCAGCTCGGGACAGGGCACTAGCACAGATACGCAGTATTTT,CASSSGQGTSTDTQYF
TRBJ1-2,.,TRBV15,.,TGTGCCACCAGCAGAGAAGGAGGCGGCTACACCTTC,CATSREGGGYTF
TRBJ1-1,.,TRBV3-1/TRBV3-2,TRBD1,TGTGCCAGCAGCCGGACAGGGCGGAACACTGAAGCTTTCTTT,CASSRTGRNTEAFF
TRBJ2-5,.,TRBV11-3,TRBD2,TGTGCCAGCAGCTTCGATCCTGAGCGGGGGGCAGGGGACGGGGAGACCCAGTACTTC,CASSFDPERGAGDGETQYF
TRBJ2-3,.,TRBV29-1,.,TGCAGCGTTTCTGTAGCGGAGACGAGTCCCGATACGCAGTATTTT,CSVSVAETSPDTQYF
TRBJ2-1,.,TRBV4-1,.,TGCGCCAGCAGCCAGGGACACAACTCCTACAATGAGCAGTTCTTC,CASSQGHNSYNEQFF
TRBJ2-2,.,TRBV11-3,TRBD1,TGTGCCAGCTCACTGGGACAGGGCTTAAGGACCGGGGAGCTGTTTTTT,CASSLGQGLRTGELFF
TRBJ2-4,.,TRBV5-1,TRBD2,TGCGCCAGCAGCAGGAGTACGGGAGGACTCAAAAACATTCAGTACTTC,CASSRSTGGLKNIQYF
TRBJ2-7,.,TRBV7-9,.,TGTGCCAGCAGCATCTCCAGGTCCGGTTCCAACGAGCAGTACTTC,CASSISRSGSNEQYF
TRBJ2-2,.,TRBV6-5,.,TGTGCCAGCAGTTATTCTGCGGGCCCGCCCGGGGAGCTGTTTTTT,CASSYSAGPPGELFF
TRBJ2-1,.,TRBV6-1,TRBD2,TGTGCCAGCAGTGTTTCTAGCGGGGGTACCTACAATGAGCAGTTCTTC,CASSVSSGGTYNEQFF
TRBJ2-7,.,TRBV5-1,TRBD2,TGCGCCAGCAGCTTGGGACTAGCGCCGAGATTTGCCGAGCAGTACTTC,CASSLGLAPRFAEQYF